These 24 T cell receptor beta chains share one sample of origin, sequenced in a study of cytomegalovirus exposure and HLA in healthy donors. Primers included in the PCR were 60 Vbeta and 13 Jbeta primers. Some clones are missing from TCRdb's copy, which holds only in-frame ones; the method was immunoSEQ multiplex PCR. The data contain around 140,000 clones, approximately 60% of them seen just once; the ten biggest clones take up 2% to 3%. The sample taken for sequencing was PBMCs. All receptors come from a woman between 40 and 50 years old in good health and CMV-seronegative.

The chain employs TRBV7-6 and TRBJ2-2; D is perhaps TRBD1 (6 bases). The germline CDR1 and CDR2 sequences are SGHVS and FNYEAQ. The CDR3 loop spans 14 amino acids. V shed 5 bases and J shed 4 bases, with 11 bases lying between them. This CDR3 is CASSQQGSTGELFF. CDR3 nucleotides: TGTGCCAGCAGCCAACAGGGTAGCACCGGGGAGCTGTTTTTT.

The CDR3 region is CASNREGALGETQYF. CDR3 DNA: TGTGCCAGCAATCGGGAGGGAGCTTTAGGAGAGACCCAGTACTTC. V gene TRBV9 combines with J gene TRBJ2-5, with TRBD2 matching 8 bases. The CDR3 sequence is 15 residues long. Losses at the gene ends were 6 bases for V and 4 bases for J; bases not matched to a gene: 11. Looked up from germline, CDR1 is SGDLS and CDR2 is YYNGEE. The whole variable domain, filled in from reference TRBV9 and TRBJ2-5, reads DSGVTQTPKHLITATGQRVTLRCSPRSGDLSVYWYQQSLDQGLQFLIQYYNGEERAKGNILERFSAQQFPDLHSELNLSSLELGDSALYFCASNREGALGETQYFGPGTRLLVL.

In this sample, this clone turned up a few times. The V and J genes are TRBV7-3 and TRBJ2-5, with a weak D call TRBD2 (6 bases). Deletions cut 0 bases from V and 3 bases from J, with 11 bases between. The CDR3 spans 15 residues. The germline V gene encodes CDR1 SGHTA and CDR2 FQGTGA. Here the CDR3 reads CASSLTGREEETQYF. DNA of the CDR3: TGTGCCAGCAGCTTAACGGGCAGGGAGGAAGAGACCCAGTACTTC.

The chain uses TRBV19 and TRBJ2-1, with TRBD2 matching over 15 bases. V was clipped by 5 bases and J by 9 bases; unmatched bases: 2. This CDR3 comprises 14 residues. The germline CDR1 and CDR2 sequences are LNHDA and SQIVND (reference sequence). The CDR3 DNA reads as TGTGCCAGTAGTCCGGGACTAGCGGGAGGTGAGCAGTTCTTC. Protein product: CASSPGLAGGEQFF.

This sequence joins TRBV7-2 and TRBJ2-7, with TRBD1 matching over 10 bases. V lost 3 bases, J lost 6 bases, and 8 bases stayed unmatched. This CDR3 is built from 15 residues. Germline V gene data show CDR1 as SGHTA and CDR2 as FQGNSA. CDR3 protein: CASSFSGTGASEQYF. In DNA, the CDR3 is TGTGCCAGCAGCTTCTCCGGGACAGGGGCCTCCGAGCAGTACTTC.

V usage is TRBV4-2 and J usage is TRBJ1-2; the D is unclear. V lost 2 bases, J lost 6 bases, and 10 bases lay in between. The CDR3 consists of 13 residues. Germline lookup yields CDR1 LGHNA and CDR2 YNFKEQ. In DNA form, the CDR3 reads TGTGCCAGCAGCCAATATAAATCCGATGGCTACACCTTC. It encodes CASSQYKSDGYTF.

The chain carries TRBV5-1 and TRBJ1-6, with a weak D call TRBD1 (6 bases). CDR3 size: 13 residues. V lost 1 base to trimming and J lost 8 bases, with 7 bases between them. Germline-derived CDR1 and CDR2 are SGHRS and YFSETQ. The CDR3 region has the DNA TGCGCCAGCAGCTTGTCAGGGGATTCACCCCTCCACTTT. Amino acids: CASSLSGDSPLHF.

J is TRBJ1-2 and V is TRBV6-5; maybe TRBD1 (6 bases). V lost 4 bases, J lost 5 bases, and 14 bases lay in between. CDR3 length equals 14 residues. Per germline, CDR1 MNHEY and CDR2 SVGAGI. The CDR3 DNA sequence: TGTGCCAGCAGTTCGTTTGGACAGTCTTATGGCTACACCTTC. Encoded protein: CASSSFGQSYGYTF.

This clone was counted only a few times. The chain is built from TRBV9 and TRBJ2-5; weak D call: TRBD1 (6 bases). The CDR3 contains 14 residues. The germline V gene encodes CDR1 SGDLS and CDR2 YYNGEE. Trimming took off 0 bases at V and 5 bases at J, with 11 bases between the two ends. The chain's CDR3 is CASSVEGDTETQYF. DNA of the CDR3: TGTGCCAGCAGCGTAGAGGGGGACACGGAGACCCAGTACTTC.

The J gene is TRBJ2-3, the V gene TRBV9, with 8 bases aligning to TRBD1. The CDR3 has 15 amino acids. Germline V CDR1 and CDR2: SGDLS, YYNGEE. The J segment lost 2 bases and the V segment lost 0 bases, leaving 2 bases of the junction unmatched. Written as DNA, the CDR3 is TGTGCCAGCAGCGTAGCAGGGGGCAACACAGATACGCAGTATTTT. Protein sequence: CASSVAGGNTDTQYF.

CDR3 DNA sequence: TGTGCCAGCAGCCAAGTGGGAGGAGGAAAACTGTTTTTT. Protein product: CASSQVGGGKLFF. This rearrangement joins TRBV14 to TRBJ1-4; D is uncertain. The CDR3 loop spans 13 amino acids. V was shortened by 1 base and J by 10 bases, with 10 bases between the two germline ends. Germline lookup yields CDR1 SGHDN and CDR2 FVKESK.

This chain connects TRBV7-2 to TRBJ1-2; D is unresolved. Germline V gene sequence: CDR1 SGHTA, CDR2 FQGNSA. The CDR3 totals 13 residues. V lost 4 bases, J lost 4 bases, and 10 bases lay in between. The DNA of the CDR3 is TGTGCCAGCAGCTCACAGAGTGCCTATGGCTACACCTTC. Its protein product is CASSSQSAYGYTF.

The sample holds a few counts of this clone. The chain employs TRBV6-5 and TRBJ2-7, with D perhaps matching TRBD2 (5 bases). The germline gives CDR1 MNHEY, CDR2 SVGAGI. The CDR3 is 15 residues long. Trimming pared 0 bases from V and 7 bases from J, leaving 16 bases between. The CDR3 here is CASSYSPGTPREQYF. In DNA form, the CDR3 reads TGTGCCAGCAGTTACTCACCGGGAACTCCTCGGGAGCAGTACTTC.

This clone has a handful of counts. The chain joins TRBV15 to TRBJ1-6, with 8 nucleotides matching TRBD1. This CDR3 is 15 amino acids long. The V segment lost 1 base and the J segment 10 bases; nucleotides outside the gene matches: 6. The V gene's germline CDR1 is LNHNV and CDR2 YYDKDF (reference sequence). CDR3 in amino acids: CATSRGRTGLSPLHF. CDR3 coding DNA: TGTGCCACCAGCAGAGGTCGGACAGGGCTCTCACCCCTCCACTTT.

This rearrangement joins TRBV11-3 to TRBJ2-1, with a tentative D call TRBD2 (5 bases). Germline V gene data show CDR1 as SGHNT and CDR2 as YENEEA. The ends were cut back, 1 base at V and 4 bases at J, with 5 bases in the middle. The CDR3 runs to 13 residues. The CDR3 spells CASSLGEYNEQFF. CDR3 coding DNA: TGTGCCAGCAGCTTAGGGGAGTACAATGAGCAGTTCTTC.

The CDR3 DNA is TGTGCCAGCAGCCGAGCGGGGGGCGTTTTGAATGAGCAGTTCTTC. It codes for CASSRAGGVLNEQFF. The chain links TRBV7-2 to TRBJ2-1; 9 bases fit TRBD2. Germline CDR1 and CDR2: SGHTA and FQGNSA. The J segment lost 7 bases and the V segment lost 5 bases, leaving 9 bases of the junction unmatched. The CDR3 spans 15 residues.

CDR3 DNA sequence: TGTGCCAGCAGCGGGGGACAGGGGAACAACTATGGCTACACCTTC. Protein sequence: CASSGGQGNNYGYTF. The rearrangement uses TRBV5-5 and TRBJ1-2; 10 nucleotides line up with TRBD1. The V and J ends lost 4 bases and 2 bases, in that order; junction bases with no gene match: 5. The CDR3 runs 15 residues. Germline V gene sequence: CDR1 SGHKS, CDR2 YYEKEE (reference sequence). Together with reference TRBV5-5 and TRBJ1-2, the CDR3 gives the full variable domain: DAGVTQSPTHLIKTRGQQVTLRCSPISGHKSVSWYQQVLGQGPQFIFQYYEKEERGRGNFPDRFSARQFPNYSSELNVNALLLGDSALYLCASSGGQGNNYGYTFGSGTRLTVV.

The chain links TRBV2 to TRBJ1-2, with D tentatively TRBD1 (6 bases). CDR3 length: 15 amino acids. Trimming shortened V by 6 bases and J by 4 bases, and 18 bases separated the two germline ends. The germline CDR1 and CDR2 sequences are SNHLY and FYNNEI. In DNA form, the CDR3 reads TGTGCCAGCAGGGACAGTGTCGATCTAGGCTATGGCTACACCTTC. Its protein product is CASRDSVDLGYGYTF.

The chain is built from TRBV29-1 and TRBJ2-3; TRBD1 matches 9 bases. From germline, CDR1 is SQVTM and CDR2 ANQGSEA. V gave up 6 bases and J gave up 5 bases; unmatched junction bases: 9. The CDR3 is 14 residues long. The CDR3 sequence: CSVRGQGLIDTQYF. The DNA for the CDR3 is TGCAGCGTGCGGGGACAGGGATTAATAGATACGCAGTATTTT.

The rearrangement joins TRBV5-1 to TRBJ1-5; TRBD1 is a possible D gene (5 bases). CDR1 is SGHRS, CDR2 YFSETQ, per germline. Trimming cost V 1 base and J 4 bases, with 9 bases left between them. The CDR3 loop spans 14 amino acids. In DNA form, the CDR3 reads TGCGCCAGCAGCTTGACGGGGGTTAATCAGCCCCAGCATTTT. Translating gives CASSLTGVNQPQHF.

The V call is TRBV4-3, the J call TRBJ2-3; 10 bases are shared with TRBD2. This CDR3 contains 17 residues. V lost 0 bases to trimming and J lost 6 bases; unmatched junction nucleotides: 9. Germline V gene lookup returns CDR1 LGHNA and CDR2 YSLEER. The DNA for the CDR3 is TGCGCCAGCAGCCAAGATCGGAGCGGGGGGGCCCGGGATACGCAGTATTTT. The encoded protein is CASSQDRSGGARDTQYF.

The chain joins TRBV27 to TRBJ1-4; D is possibly TRBD1 (5 bases). The CDR3 contains 12 residues. Germline CDR1 reads MNHEY; CDR2 reads SMNVEV (reference sequence). Trimming cost V 3 bases and J 11 bases, with 10 bases left between them. The CDR3: CASSFTGGKLFF. The CDR3 nucleotides are TGTGCCAGCAGTTTCACGGGGGGGAAACTGTTTTTT.

The chain recombines TRBV10-3 with TRBJ1-4; possible D gene TRBD1, 5 bases. CDR3 length equals 15 residues. Germline-derived CDR1 and CDR2 are ENHRY and SYGVKD. V was trimmed by 0 bases and J by 7 bases, leaving 12 bases between them. The CDR3 protein is CAISESTGGAEKLFF. The CDR3 bases are TGTGCCATCAGTGAGTCGACCGGGGGTGCTGAAAAACTGTTTTTT.

Here the CDR3 DNA reads TGTGCCAGCAGAGAACGATCCGGGACTAGGGTCGGTAGAGATACGCAGTATTTT. It translates to CASRERSGTRVGRDTQYF. This sequence joins TRBV6-1 and TRBJ2-3; 8 bases agree with TRBD2. CDR1 and CDR2 (germline): MNHNS, SASEGT. There are 18 residues in the CDR3. V lost 6 bases and J lost 5; bases outside the gene matches: 19.